The next 19 T cell receptor beta chains were all read from a single sample in a study of cytotoxic CD8 clonotypes in ibrutinib-treated CLL. The repertoire was sequenced with immunoSEQ multiplex PCR; TCRdb's copy has only in-frame clones and lacks some. The sample holds about 160,000 clones, roughly four fifths seen once. The specimen comprised PBMCs, sampled after 12 months of ibrutinib treatment. Every receptor here comes from a human donor with chronic lymphocytic leukemia.

This clone was recorded once. The chain couples TRBV29-1 to TRBJ1-6, with a possible D match to TRBD1 (6 bases). V was clipped by 4 bases and J by 10 bases, with 23 bases between them. This CDR3 is 16 amino acids long. Looked up from germline, CDR1 is SQVTM and CDR2 is ANQGSEA. The CDR3 DNA reads as TGCAGCGTTGGCGTTAAGGGGACACGGGATAGATCACCCCTCCACTTT. It yields the protein CSVGVKGTRDRSPLHF.

This clone was picked up a small number of times. The V call is TRBV9, the J call TRBJ1-2; TRBD1 is a possible D gene (6 bases). Trimming shortened V by 0 bases and J by 8 bases, and 14 bases separated the two germline ends. The germline CDR1 and CDR2 sequences are SGDLS and YYNGEE. CDR3 length: 14 residues. This CDR3 is CASSVDRVDQGYTF. CDR3 in DNA: TGTGCCAGCAGCGTAGACAGGGTAGATCAAGGCTACACCTTC.

The chain has TRBV5-1 and TRBJ2-2; tentatively, D is TRBD2 (6 bases). Trimming cost V 4 bases and J 5 bases, with 12 bases left between them. This CDR3 spans 14 amino acids. Germline-derived CDR1 and CDR2 are SGHRS and YFSETQ. The CDR3 is CASSERTKTGELFF. The CDR3 coding sequence is TGCGCCAGCAGCGAGAGGACTAAAACCGGGGAGCTGTTTTTT. Full variable domain (missing parts from reference TRBV5-1 and TRBJ2-2): KAGVTQTPRYLIKTRGQQVTLSCSPISGHRSVSWYQQTPGQGLQFLFEYFSETQRNKGNFPGRFSGRQFSNSRSEMNVSTLELGDSALYLCASSERTKTGELFFGEGSRLTVL.

The chain combines TRBV5-8 with TRBJ2-7, with D uncertain. The CDR3 contains 15 residues. Germline V gene sequence: CDR1 SGHTS, CDR2 YDEGEE. V was pared by 3 bases and J by 5 bases, with 18 bases between. In DNA form, the CDR3 reads TGTGCCAGCAGCTGGCCCCCGGGTCCCGGCCACGAGCAGTACTTC. Translating gives CASSWPPGPGHEQYF.

The chain joins TRBV7-2 to TRBJ2-1, with 14 bases aligning to TRBD2. Germline lookup yields CDR1 SGHTA and CDR2 FQGNSA. After removal of 5 bases from V and 5 bases from J, the junction contained 5 bases not matched to a gene. There are 16 residues in the CDR3. DNA for the CDR3: TGTGCCAGCAGCCCTAGGACTAGCGGGGGGCACAATGAGCAGTTCTTC. Amino acid sequence: CASSPRTSGGHNEQFF.

The CDR3 nucleotides read TGTGCCAGCAGTTCGACGGCCCGGGGGGGCTACACCTTC. Encoded protein: CASSSTARGGYTF. The chain carries TRBV27 and TRBJ1-2; TRBD1 is a possible D gene (5 bases). With 4 bases removed from V and 8 bases from J, the gap between germline ends came to 14 bases. Germline V gene lookup returns CDR1 MNHEY and CDR2 SMNVEV (reference sequence). CDR3 length: 13 amino acids.

This clone showed up just a few times. This rearrangement joins TRBV6-1 to TRBJ2-2, with 8 nucleotides matching TRBD1. J gave up 6 bases and V 1 base, and 7 bases lay outside the gene matches. The CDR3 covers 16 residues. Germline CDR1 is MNHNS and CDR2 is SASEGT. The CDR3 loop is CASSEEPGGFAGELFF. The DNA of the CDR3 is TGTGCCAGCAGTGAAGAACCAGGGGGCTTCGCCGGGGAGCTGTTTTTT.

The gene calls are TRBV7-2 and TRBJ1-1; TRBD1 is a possible D gene (6 bases). The CDR3 has 13 residues. Per germline, CDR1 SGHTA and CDR2 FQGNSA. V was trimmed by 3 bases and J by 8 bases, leaving 13 bases between them. Written as DNA, the CDR3 is TGTGCCAGCAGCTTTAGGGGGGCCAACGAAGCTTTCTTT. It yields the protein CASSFRGANEAFF.

The chain is built from TRBV4-2 and TRBJ2-2; D is tentatively TRBD1 or TRBD2 (5 bases each). Trimming left V 0 bases short and J 6 bases short, with 14 bases between. The V gene's germline CDR1 is LGHNA and CDR2 YNFKEQ. The CDR3 sequence is 16 residues long. The CDR3 nucleotides are TGTGCCAGCAGCCAAGATGAGGGGCTAGGGGCCGGGGAGCTGTTTTTT. Encoded protein: CASSQDEGLGAGELFF.

The V call is TRBV7-2, the J call TRBJ2-7, with TRBD2 matching 11 bases. With 4 bases clipped from V and 3 bases from J, the junction kept 2 bases outside the gene matches. The V gene's germline CDR1 is SGHTA and CDR2 FQGNSA. The CDR3 loop spans 14 amino acids. CDR3 DNA sequence: TGTGCCAGCAGCTCGACTAGCGGGATCTACGAGCAGTACTTC. This encodes CASSSTSGIYEQYF.

V and J are TRBV21-1 and TRBJ1-2; the D segment call TRBD1 is taken from the table without a DNA check. TRBV21-1 is listed as a pseudogene. The CDR3 runs 22 residues. The CDR3 reads CASSRGSIPDIQGPDLYYGYTF. CDR3 nucleotides: TGTGCCAGCAGCAGGGGGTCCATCCCGGATATCCAGGGGCCAGACCTTTACTATGGCTACACCTTC.

This chain joins TRBV7-2 and TRBJ1-2, with D maybe TRBD1 (5 bases). V was clipped by 5 bases and J by 4 bases, with 14 bases between them. Per the germline V gene, CDR1 is SGHTA and CDR2 is FQGNSA. This CDR3 is built from 14 residues. This CDR3 reads CASSPSGGGYGYTF. CDR3 nucleotides: TGTGCCAGCAGCCCATCTGGGGGGGGCTATGGCTACACCTTC.

The chain is built from TRBV18 and TRBJ2-1; 14 positions agree with TRBD2. Germline lookup yields CDR1 KGHSH and CDR2 LQKENI. CDR3 length equals 17 residues. With V trimmed by 3 bases and J by 4 bases, 5 bases remained unmatched. This CDR3 is CASSPRTSGGQYNEQFF. CDR3 DNA: TGTGCCAGCTCACCGAGGACTAGCGGGGGGCAATACAATGAGCAGTTCTTC.

This clone was seen only once. V usage is TRBV18 and J usage is TRBJ2-2; 8 positions agree with TRBD2. The CDR3 covers 15 residues. The V segment lost 3 bases and the J segment 6 bases; nucleotides outside the gene matches: 6. Germline V CDR1 and CDR2: KGHSH, LQKENI. The DNA of the CDR3 is TGTGCCAGCTCACCTCGGGAGGGGCACGCCGGGGAGCTGTTTTTT. This gives the protein CASSPREGHAGELFF.

V is TRBV18 and J is TRBJ2-5, with D hard to call. The germline gives CDR1 KGHSH, CDR2 LQKENI. V shed 5 bases and J shed 3 bases, with 10 bases lying between them. The CDR3 runs 13 residues. The CDR3 loop reads CASSGPEKETQYF. The CDR3, as DNA: TGTGCCAGCTCAGGACCAGAAAAAGAGACCCAGTACTTC. The full variable domain, in which reference TRBV18 and TRBJ2-5 provide the parts outside the CDR3, is NAGVMQNPRHLVRRRGQEARLRCSPMKGHSHVYWYRQLPEEGLKFMVYLQKENIIDESGMPKERFSAEFPKEGPSILRIQQVVRGDSAAYFCASSGPEKETQYFGPGTRLLVL.

V is TRBV6-6 and J is TRBJ1-1; no reliable D call. Germline loops: CDR1 MNHNY, CDR2 SVGAGI (reference sequence). The CDR3 covers 16 residues. The V end lost 6 bases, the J end lost 4 bases, and 21 bases lay between the germline ends. The CDR3 sequence: CASSQLSGRAFTEAFF. CDR3 coding DNA: TGTGCCAGCAGCCAACTCTCCGGGAGAGCCTTCACTGAAGCTTTCTTT.

The gene calls are TRBV28 and TRBJ2-7, with D unresolved. The V gene's germline CDR1 is MDHEN and CDR2 SYDVKM. Trimming left V 1 base short and J 2 bases short, with 9 bases between. The CDR3 loop spans 14 amino acids. CDR3 in DNA: TGTGCCAGCAGTTTATCTCAGGTTCCCTACGAGCAGTACTTC. It specifies CASSLSQVPYEQYF. The full variable domain, its missing parts supplied by reference TRBV28 and TRBJ2-7, is DVKVTQSSRYLVKRTGEKVFLECVQDMDHENMFWYRQDPGLGLRLIYFSYDVKMKEKGDIPEGYSVSREKKERFSLILESASTNQTSMYLCASSLSQVPYEQYFGPGTRLTVT.

The chain uses TRBV18 and TRBJ1-4; D unresolved. With 3 bases removed from V and 7 bases from J, the gap between germline ends came to 9 bases. Germline V lookup: CDR1 KGHSH, CDR2 LQKENI. The CDR3 contains 13 residues. CDR3 sequence reads: CASSPGIGEKLFF. CDR3 nucleotide sequence: TGTGCCAGCTCACCGGGGATCGGTGAAAAACTGTTTTTT. The variable domain in full, with the rest retrieved from reference TRBV18 and TRBJ1-4, is NAGVMQNPRHLVRRRGQEARLRCSPMKGHSHVYWYRQLPEEGLKFMVYLQKENIIDESGMPKERFSAEFPKEGPSILRIQQVVRGDSAAYFCASSPGIGEKLFFGSGTQLSVL.

This chain's CDR3 is CASSYRYEAQRNYGYTF. CDR3 bases: TGTGCCAGCAGCTACCGATATGAGGCCCAAAGAAACTATGGCTACACCTTC. V and J are TRBV14 and TRBJ1-2; D gene uncertain. CDR3 length: 17 residues. CDR1 is SGHDN, CDR2 FVKESK, per germline. The V and J ends lost 5 bases and 2 bases respectively, with 21 bases between them.